The 29 T cell receptor beta chains in this list originate from one sample, sequenced in a study of blood T cell repertoires in COVID-19. Here immunoSEQ multiplex PCR was the method, and the copy in TCRdb shows in-frame clones only, minus some. The sample includes about 320,000 clones, around 86% seen only once; the top ten take roughly a tenth. The material sequenced was PBMCs or T cells enriched from blood (not recorded which). These receptors all come from a woman between 18 and 30 years old who had recovered from COVID-19.

This chain connects TRBV10-3 to TRBJ1-1, with a possible D match to TRBD1 (5 bases). The CDR3 totals 12 residues. The V end lost 6 bases, the J end lost 3 bases, and 8 bases lay between the germline ends. From germline, CDR1 is ENHRY and CDR2 SYGVKD. Here the CDR3 DNA reads TGTGCCATCAGGGACACCTACACTGAAGCTTTCTTT. Protein: CAIRDTYTEAFF.

The V gene is TRBV28, the J gene TRBJ1-5, with D possibly being TRBD1 (6 bases). Trimming cost V 5 bases and J 6 bases, with 14 bases left between them. The CDR3 length is 14 residues. Per germline, CDR1 MDHEN and CDR2 SYDVKM. This CDR3 is CASSTTGYAQPQHF. In DNA form, the CDR3 reads TGTGCCAGCAGTACCACAGGGTACGCTCAGCCCCAGCATTTT.

The genes are TRBV13 and TRBJ2-5, with D unclear. The germline CDR1 and CDR2 sequences are PRHDT and FYEKMQ (reference sequence). The CDR3 extends over 12 amino acids. V lost 3 bases and J 1 base, leaving 3 bases between the germline ends. In DNA, the CDR3 is TGTGCCAGCAGCTTCGTCCAAGAGACCCAGTACTTC. Protein product: CASSFVQETQYF. Drawing the rest from reference TRBV13 and TRBJ2-5, the complete variable domain is AAGVIQSPRHLIKEKRETATLKCYPIPRHDTVYWYQQGPGQDPQFLISFYEKMQSDKGSIPDRFSAQQFSDYHSELNMSSLELGDSALYFCASSFVQETQYFGPGTRLLVL.

The chain has TRBV2 and TRBJ1-1; 9 bases agree with TRBD1. V shed 4 bases, J shed 3 bases, and the junction held 3 bases outside the gene matches. CDR3 length: 14 amino acids. Looked up from germline, CDR1 is SNHLY and CDR2 is FYNNEI. The DNA for the CDR3 is TGTGCCAGCAGTGGGACAGGGGTGGACACTGAAGCTTTCTTT. Translating it yields CASSGTGVDTEAFF.

The rearrangement joins TRBV19 to TRBJ2-7; 9 positions agree with TRBD1. Germline lookup yields CDR1 LNHDA and CDR2 SQIVND (reference sequence). With 5 bases clipped from V and 8 bases from J, the junction kept 10 bases outside the gene matches. This CDR3 contains 14 residues. The CDR3 nucleotides are TGTGCCAGTAGTGCGTACAGGGGGCAGCGGAAGCAGTACTTC. Encoded protein: CASSAYRGQRKQYF.

This CDR3 is CASSLPLGLAKQYF. Here the CDR3 DNA reads TGTGCCAGCAGCTTGCCTTTGGGACTAGCAAAGCAGTACTTC. V and J are TRBV7-2 and TRBJ2-7; 9 bases align to TRBD2. V trimming: 3 bases; J trimming: 8 bases; junction bases outside the gene matches: 8. This CDR3 spans 14 amino acids. The V gene's germline CDR1 is SGHTA and CDR2 FQGNSA.

This clone has more than one count but fewer than ten. The chain recombines TRBV28 with TRBJ1-2; the D is unclear. V gave up 7 bases and J gave up 6 bases, with 18 bases separating them. Germline CDR1 and CDR2: MDHEN and SYDVKM. The CDR3 contains 14 residues. The CDR3 loop reads CASTLGASSNGYTF. CDR3 in DNA: TGTGCCAGCACCCTAGGCGCCAGTTCTAATGGCTACACCTTC.

This chain connects TRBV28 to TRBJ1-1; D not certain. Trimming cost V 5 bases and J 9 bases, with 10 bases left between them. This CDR3 region has 11 residues. The V gene's germline CDR1 is MDHEN and CDR2 SYDVKM. The DNA of the CDR3 is TGTGCCAGCAGTACAGATTTTCAAGCTTTCTTT. Residues: CASSTDFQAFF.

The chain couples TRBV2 to TRBJ2-3; 11 bases agree with TRBD2. Trimming at V came to 3 bases and at J to 2 bases, leaving 4 bases not matched to a gene. The CDR3 has 16 amino acids. Germline V lookup: CDR1 SNHLY, CDR2 FYNNEI. The DNA for the CDR3 is TGTGCCAGCAGTGAGGGGACTAGCGGAACCACAGATACGCAGTATTTT. Translating it yields CASSEGTSGTTDTQYF.

The chain links TRBV19 to TRBJ1-2; no clear D gene. The ends were cut back, 1 base at V and 4 bases at J, with 13 bases in the middle. The CDR3 loop spans 15 amino acids. CDR1 LNHDA and CDR2 SQIVND come from the germline V gene (reference sequence). The CDR3 DNA is TGTGCCAGTAGTATAGGGGCAGCTCGGGGCTATGGCTACACCTTC. Amino acids: CASSIGAARGYGYTF.

The chain recombines TRBV5-4 with TRBJ1-2; TRBD1 might be the D (5 bases). The V gene's germline CDR1 is SGHNT and CDR2 YYREEE (reference sequence). The CDR3 runs to 12 residues. The germline V and J ends were trimmed by 2 bases and 5 bases, with 7 bases remaining between them. The CDR3 here is CASSLGDYGYTF. The DNA for the CDR3 is TGTGCCAGCAGCTTAGGGGATTATGGCTACACCTTC.

V and J are TRBV19 and TRBJ1-5; TRBD1 agrees at 8 bases. The germline V gene encodes CDR1 LNHDA and CDR2 SQIVND (reference sequence). Trimming cost V 9 bases and J 3 bases; bases outside gene matches: 16. The CDR3 covers 17 residues. The CDR3 spells CASRLGTGRFTNQPQHF. The CDR3 DNA sequence: TGTGCCAGCCGTCTGGGGACAGGTCGTTTTACCAATCAGCCCCAGCATTTT.

V is TRBV19 and J is TRBJ1-2; the D is unclear. CDR1 and CDR2 from the germline V gene are LNHDA and SQIVND (reference sequence). V was cut by 3 bases and J by 3 bases, with 17 bases left in between. The CDR3 is 16 residues long. The CDR3, as DNA: TGTGCCAGTAGTATTCTTAGTTTGACGGGAGACTATGGCTACACCTTC. This codes for CASSILSLTGDYGYTF.

The chain uses TRBV5-8 and TRBJ2-3; TRBD2 is a possible D gene (6 bases). Looked up from germline, CDR1 is SGHTS and CDR2 is YDEGEE. Trimming took off 1 base at V and 1 base at J, with 10 bases between the two ends. The CDR3 runs to 15 residues. Written as DNA, the CDR3 is TGTGCCAGCAGCTTGTGGTCGGGAGGCACAGATACGCAGTATTTT. Translating it yields CASSLWSGGTDTQYF.

CDR3 amino acids: CASRPGGETYNEQFF. CDR3 bases: TGTGCCAGCAGGCCTGGAGGTGAAACCTACAATGAGCAGTTCTTC. The chain uses TRBV7-6 and TRBJ2-1; perhaps TRBD2 as D (5 bases). Germline CDR1 is SGHVS and CDR2 is FNYEAQ. The CDR3 length is 15 residues. With 6 bases removed from V and 2 bases from J, the gap between germline ends came to 14 bases. The full variable domain, completed using reference TRBV7-6 and TRBJ2-1, is GAGVSQSPRYKVTKRGQDVALRCDPISGHVSLYWYRQALGQGPEFLTYFNYEAQQDKSGLPNDRFSAERPEGSISTLTIQRTEQRDSAMYRCASRPGGETYNEQFFGPGTRLTVL.

V gene TRBV6-4 combines with J gene TRBJ1-1, with D possibly TRBD1 on 5 matching bases. The V end was cut by 11 bases, the J end by 7 bases, with 11 bases between. From germline, CDR1 is MRHNA and CDR2 SNTAGT. CDR3 length equals 10 residues. In DNA, the CDR3 is TGTGCCCCGAGGGGAGGTGAAGCTTTCTTT. Translation: CAPRGGEAFF.

CDR3 coding DNA: TGTGCCAGCACCCCCCGTGGGGGAGGCCTTACCTACGAGCAGTACTTC. As protein: CASTPRGGGLTYEQYF. The rearrangement links TRBV2 to TRBJ2-7; TRBD2 might be the D (6 bases). The CDR3 runs to 16 residues. V shed 7 bases and J shed 2 bases, with 21 bases lying between them. The germline V gene has CDR1 SNHLY and CDR2 FYNNEI. The entire variable domain, with the rest obtained from reference TRBV2 and TRBJ2-7, is as follows: EPEVTQTPSHQVTQMGQEVILRCVPISNHLYFYWYRQILGQKVEFLVSFYNNEISEKSEIFDDQFSVERPDGSNFTLKIRSTKLEDSAMYFCASTPRGGGLTYEQYFGPGTRLTVT.

The chain uses TRBV5-1 and TRBJ1-6, with 9 bases matching TRBD1. CDR3 size: 13 residues. With V trimmed by 4 bases and J by 8 bases, 1 base remained unmatched. CDR1 and CDR2 (germline): SGHRS, YFSETQ. The CDR3, as DNA: TGCGCCAGCAGCACAGGGGGCGATTCACCCCTCCACTTT. Its translation is CASSTGGDSPLHF. The full variable domain, its missing parts supplied by reference TRBV5-1 and TRBJ1-6, is KAGVTQTPRYLIKTRGQQVTLSCSPISGHRSVSWYQQTPGQGLQFLFEYFSETQRNKGNFPGRFSGRQFSNSRSEMNVSTLELGDSALYLCASSTGGDSPLHFGNGTRLTVT.

The chain couples TRBV24-1 to TRBJ2-7; the D gene is possibly TRBD1 (5 bases). CDR3 size: 14 residues. The germline V gene encodes CDR1 KGHDR and CDR2 SFDVKD. The V end lost 4 bases, the J end lost 0 bases, and 9 bases lay between the germline ends. In DNA, the CDR3 is TGTGCCACCAGTGAAGGCAGGGCCTCCTACGAGCAGTACTTC. Translated, it gives CATSEGRASYEQYF.

The chain has TRBV7-9 and TRBJ1-4, with TRBD1 as a possible D gene (6 bases). Trimming pared 5 bases from V and 5 bases from J, leaving 12 bases between. Germline CDR1 SEHNR, CDR2 FQNEAQ (reference sequence). CDR3 length equals 14 residues. CDR3 bases: TGTGCCAGCAGCGGACCAGGGGCAAATGAAAAACTGTTTTTT. Translated: CASSGPGANEKLFF.

The gene calls are TRBV9 and TRBJ1-3; maybe TRBD1 (5 bases). Trimming took 2 bases from V and 2 from J, leaving 11 bases between them. The CDR3 has 15 amino acids. Germline V lookup: CDR1 SGDLS, CDR2 YYNGEE. For the CDR3, the DNA is TGTGCCAGCAGCGTCACGCAGGGCACTGGAAACACCATATATTTT. It encodes CASSVTQGTGNTIYF.

The J gene is TRBJ1-6, the V gene TRBV30; unclear D gene. V shed 4 bases and J shed 7 bases, with 20 bases lying between them. CDR1 and CDR2 (germline): GTSNPN, SVGIG (reference sequence). CDR3 length: 16 amino acids. This CDR3 reads CAWKTPSAGSNSPLHF. As DNA, the CDR3 is TGTGCCTGGAAGACCCCCTCGGCAGGATCCAATTCACCCCTCCACTTT.

The rearrangement links TRBV19 to TRBJ1-1; 10 bases match TRBD1. CDR1 and CDR2 (germline): LNHDA, SQIVND (reference sequence). J was trimmed by 4 bases and V by 4 bases; bases with no gene match: 15. The CDR3 loop spans 18 amino acids. The CDR3, as DNA: TGTGCCAGTAGTAAGGGACAGGGGTGGCTCTTAGGGGGCACTGAAGCTTTCTTT. It is translated as CASSKGQGWLLGGTEAFF.

The V call is TRBV11-2, the J call TRBJ1-1; D not certain. The CDR3 is 19 residues long. The germline V gene has CDR1 SGHAT and CDR2 FQNNGV. Trimming left V 1 base short and J 2 bases short, with 23 bases between. The CDR3 DNA follows: TGTGCCAGCAGCTTAGGATTTACGGTTAAGAGGGCCGATAACACTGAAGCTTTCTTT. This translates into CASSLGFTVKRADNTEAFF.

The chain has TRBV9 and TRBJ1-4; D is perhaps TRBD1 (5 bases). Germline V gives CDR1 SGDLS, CDR2 YYNGEE. V was clipped by 6 bases and J by 8 bases, with 17 bases between them. CDR3 length: 14 amino acids. Written as DNA, the CDR3 is TGTGCCAGCACCCGTGGGGGGAGCGAGGAAAAACTGTTTTTT. It is translated as CASTRGGSEEKLFF. The entire variable domain, with the rest obtained from reference TRBV9 and TRBJ1-4, is as follows: DSGVTQTPKHLITATGQRVTLRCSPRSGDLSVYWYQQSLDQGLQFLIQYYNGEERAKGNILERFSAQQFPDLHSELNLSSLELGDSALYFCASTRGGSEEKLFFGSGTQLSVL.

The gene calls are TRBV28 and TRBJ1-2, with D tentatively TRBD1 (6 bases). The ends were cut back, 4 bases at V and 7 bases at J, with 10 bases in the middle. Per the germline V gene, CDR1 is MDHEN and CDR2 is SYDVKM. This CDR3 region has 12 residues. This CDR3 is CASSSSDSGYTF. The CDR3 nucleotides are TGTGCCAGCAGTTCCTCGGACAGTGGCTACACCTTC.

This rearrangement joins TRBV9 to TRBJ1-5; 9 bases map to TRBD1. Germline CDR1 and CDR2: SGDLS and YYNGEE. The J segment lost 6 bases and the V segment lost 2 bases, leaving 6 bases of the junction unmatched. The CDR3 contains 15 residues. The CDR3 is CASSVGTGMGQPQHF. The DNA for the CDR3 is TGTGCCAGCAGCGTGGGGACAGGGATGGGTCAGCCCCAGCATTTT.

This clone was recorded a few times. The chain recombines TRBV30 with TRBJ1-1; D is uncertain. V lost 0 bases, J lost 4 bases, and 18 bases lay in between. Germline values: CDR1 GTSNPN, CDR2 SVGIG (reference sequence). This CDR3 has 16 amino acids. The DNA for the CDR3 is TGTGCCTGGAGTGTAAAGTTTACGAGAGGGAGCACTGAAGCTTTCTTT. Its protein is CAWSVKFTRGSTEAFF.

The genes are TRBV30 and TRBJ2-5; 8 nucleotides match TRBD2. The V segment lost 3 bases and the J segment 6 bases; nucleotides outside the gene matches: 6. Germline loops: CDR1 GTSNPN, CDR2 SVGIG (reference sequence). The CDR3 is 13 amino acids. This CDR3 is CAWRREGLKTQYF. The DNA for the CDR3 is TGTGCCTGGAGACGGGAGGGGTTGAAGACCCAGTACTTC. Full variable domain (missing parts from reference TRBV30 and TRBJ2-5): SQTIHQWPATLVQPVGSPLSLECTVEGTSNPNLYWYRQAAGRGLQLLFYSVGIGQISSEVPQNLSASRPQDRQFILSSKKLLLSDSGFYLCAWRREGLKTQYFGPGTRLLVL.